This T cell receptor (beta chain) was obtained from a study of early stage breast cancer tumors. Turning to the study itself: Most invasive tumors, about 80% of the 16, were ER+/PR+/HER2-. The ER+/PR+/HER2- tumors included roughly 8 ductal and a few lobular carcinomas.

Study-wide points: Blood repertoires resembled normal breast more than tumor. Most shared enriched TCRB sequences were commonly generated ones.

Libraries were prepared by immunoSEQ multiplex PCR; TCRdb keeps only in-frame clonotypes and omits some of them. The sample lists 25,000 to 35,000 clones; around 67% were seen once. CDR1 is SGHVS and CDR2 is FQNEAQ in the germline V gene. This CDR3 is built from 12 residues. The V end lost 4 bases, the J end lost 2 bases, and 5 bases lay between the germline ends. Comments on this clone: Its specificity is not known.

This clonotype was sampled from a person aged 30-39 years with breast cancer. This chain uses TRBV7-8 with TRBJ1-1; D not certain. The sequenced material came from breast tumor tissue. CDR3 nucleotide sequence: TGTGCCAGCAGCTATAGTAACACTGAAGCTTTCTTT. It codes for CASSYSNTEAFF.